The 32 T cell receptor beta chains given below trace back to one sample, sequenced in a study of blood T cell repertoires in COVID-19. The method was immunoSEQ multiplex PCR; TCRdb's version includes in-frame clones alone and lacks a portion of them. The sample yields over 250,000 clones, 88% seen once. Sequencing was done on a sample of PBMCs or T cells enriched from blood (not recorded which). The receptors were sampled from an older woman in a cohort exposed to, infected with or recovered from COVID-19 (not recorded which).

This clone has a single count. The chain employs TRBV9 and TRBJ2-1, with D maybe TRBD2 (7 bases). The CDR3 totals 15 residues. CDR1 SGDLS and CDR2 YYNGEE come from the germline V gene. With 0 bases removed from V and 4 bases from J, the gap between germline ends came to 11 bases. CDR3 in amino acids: CASSVGGGNYNEQFF. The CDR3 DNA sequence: TGTGCCAGCAGCGTAGGGGGGGGCAATTACAATGAGCAGTTCTTC.

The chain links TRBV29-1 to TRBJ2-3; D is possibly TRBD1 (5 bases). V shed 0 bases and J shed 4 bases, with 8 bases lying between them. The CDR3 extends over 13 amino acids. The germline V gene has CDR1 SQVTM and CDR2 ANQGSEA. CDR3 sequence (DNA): TGCAGCGTTGAAGACAGGGAAGCAGATACGCAGTATTTT. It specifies CSVEDREADTQYF.

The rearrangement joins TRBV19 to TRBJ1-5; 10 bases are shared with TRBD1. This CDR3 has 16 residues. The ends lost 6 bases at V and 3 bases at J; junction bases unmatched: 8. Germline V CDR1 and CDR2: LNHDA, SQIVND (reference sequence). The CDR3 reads CASRTTGGAVNQPQHF. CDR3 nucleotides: TGTGCCAGTAGAACGACAGGGGGCGCGGTCAATCAGCCCCAGCATTTT.

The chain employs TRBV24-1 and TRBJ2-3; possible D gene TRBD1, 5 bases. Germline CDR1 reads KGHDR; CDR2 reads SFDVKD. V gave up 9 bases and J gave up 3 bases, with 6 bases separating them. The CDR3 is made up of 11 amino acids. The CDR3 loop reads CATDRTDTQYF. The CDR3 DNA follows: TGTGCCACCGACAGAACAGATACGCAGTATTTT.

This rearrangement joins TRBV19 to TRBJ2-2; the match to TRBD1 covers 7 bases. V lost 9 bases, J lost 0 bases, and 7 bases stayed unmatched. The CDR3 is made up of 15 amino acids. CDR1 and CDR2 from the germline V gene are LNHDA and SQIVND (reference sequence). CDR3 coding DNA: TGTGCCAGCAACACCGGGACAGCGAACACCGGGGAGCTGTTTTTT. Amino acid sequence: CASNTGTANTGELFF. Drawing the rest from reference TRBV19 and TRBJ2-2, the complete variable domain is DGGITQSPKYLFRKEGQNVTLSCEQNLNHDAMYWYRQDPGQGLRLIYYSQIVNDFQKGDIAEGYSVSREKKESFPLTVTSAQKNPTAFYLCASNTGTANTGELFFGEGSRLTVL.

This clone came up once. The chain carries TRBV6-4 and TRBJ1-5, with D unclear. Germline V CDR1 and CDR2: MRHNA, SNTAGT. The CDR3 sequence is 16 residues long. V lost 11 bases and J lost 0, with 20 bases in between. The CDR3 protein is CAPLPSRSYSNQPQHF. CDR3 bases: TGTGCCCCCCTCCCGAGCAGGTCCTATAGCAATCAGCCCCAGCATTTT.

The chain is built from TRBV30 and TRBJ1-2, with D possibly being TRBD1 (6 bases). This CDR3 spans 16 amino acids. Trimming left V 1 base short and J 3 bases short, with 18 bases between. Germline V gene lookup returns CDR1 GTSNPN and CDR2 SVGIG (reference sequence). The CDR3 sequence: CAWSGDGGAGHYGYTF. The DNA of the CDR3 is TGTGCCTGGAGTGGGGATGGGGGGGCCGGCCACTATGGCTACACCTTC.

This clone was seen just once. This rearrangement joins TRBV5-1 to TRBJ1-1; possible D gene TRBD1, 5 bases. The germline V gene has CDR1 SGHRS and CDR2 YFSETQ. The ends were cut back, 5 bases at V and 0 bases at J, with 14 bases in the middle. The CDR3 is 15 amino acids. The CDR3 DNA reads TGCGCCAGCAGTCTGGTTCCGGGGGTGAACACTGAAGCTTTCTTT. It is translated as CASSLVPGVNTEAFF.

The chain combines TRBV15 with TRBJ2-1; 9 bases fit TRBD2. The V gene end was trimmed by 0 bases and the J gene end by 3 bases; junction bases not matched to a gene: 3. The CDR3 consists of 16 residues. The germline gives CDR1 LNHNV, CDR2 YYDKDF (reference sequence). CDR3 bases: TGTGCCACCAGCAGAGAAGGGACTAGCAACTACAATGAGCAGTTCTTC. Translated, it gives CATSREGTSNYNEQFF. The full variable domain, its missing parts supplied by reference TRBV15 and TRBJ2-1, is DAMVIQNPRYQVTQFGKPVTLSCSQTLNHNVMYWYQQKSSQAPKLLFHYYDKDFNNEADTPDNFQSRRPNTSFCFLDIRSPGLGDTAMYLCATSREGTSNYNEQFFGPGTRLTVL.

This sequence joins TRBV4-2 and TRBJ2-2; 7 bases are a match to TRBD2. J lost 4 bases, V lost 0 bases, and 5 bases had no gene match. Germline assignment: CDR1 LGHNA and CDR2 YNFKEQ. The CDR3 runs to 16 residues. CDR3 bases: TGTGCCAGCAGCCAAGATGGGGGGAGGGCCACCGGGGAGCTGTTTTTT. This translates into CASSQDGGRATGELFF.

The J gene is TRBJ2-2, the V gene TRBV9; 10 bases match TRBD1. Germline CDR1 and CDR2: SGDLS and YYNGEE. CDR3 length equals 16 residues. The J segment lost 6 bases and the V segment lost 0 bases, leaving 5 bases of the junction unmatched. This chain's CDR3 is CASSVAPGTGAGELFF. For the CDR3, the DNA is TGTGCCAGCAGCGTAGCTCCCGGGACAGGGGCCGGGGAGCTGTTTTTT.

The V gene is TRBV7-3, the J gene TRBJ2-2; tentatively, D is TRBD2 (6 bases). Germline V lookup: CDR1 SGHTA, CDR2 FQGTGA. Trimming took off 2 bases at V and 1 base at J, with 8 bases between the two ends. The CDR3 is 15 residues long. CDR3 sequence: CASSLSGVNTGELFF. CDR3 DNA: TGTGCCAGCAGCTTATCGGGGGTGAACACCGGGGAGCTGTTTTTT.

The CDR3 is CASSSGTGKLYNEQFF. CDR3 nucleotide sequence: TGTGCCAGCAGCAGCGGGACAGGGAAACTTTACAATGAGCAGTTCTTC. V is TRBV11-2 and J is TRBJ2-1, with 9 bases aligning to TRBD1. The ends lost 5 bases at V and 4 bases at J; junction bases unmatched: 9. Per germline, CDR1 SGHAT and CDR2 FQNNGV. CDR3 length: 16 amino acids.

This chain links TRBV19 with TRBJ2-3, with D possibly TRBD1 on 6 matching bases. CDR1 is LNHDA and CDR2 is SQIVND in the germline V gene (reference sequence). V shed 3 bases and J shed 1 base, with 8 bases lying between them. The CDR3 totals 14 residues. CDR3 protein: CASSIPGGTDTQYF. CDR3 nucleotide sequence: TGTGCCAGTAGTATCCCAGGGGGCACAGATACGCAGTATTTT. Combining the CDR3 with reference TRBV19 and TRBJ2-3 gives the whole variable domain DGGITQSPKYLFRKEGQNVTLSCEQNLNHDAMYWYRQDPGQGLRLIYYSQIVNDFQKGDIAEGYSVSREKKESFPLTVTSAQKNPTAFYLCASSIPGGTDTQYFGPGTRLTVL.

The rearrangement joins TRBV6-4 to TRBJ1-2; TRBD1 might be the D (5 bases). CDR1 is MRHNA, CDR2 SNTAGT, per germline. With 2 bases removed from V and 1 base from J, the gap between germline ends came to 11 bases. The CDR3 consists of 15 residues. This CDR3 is CASSDGGAYNYGYTF. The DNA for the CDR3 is TGTGCCAGCAGTGACGGAGGGGCCTATAACTATGGCTACACCTTC.

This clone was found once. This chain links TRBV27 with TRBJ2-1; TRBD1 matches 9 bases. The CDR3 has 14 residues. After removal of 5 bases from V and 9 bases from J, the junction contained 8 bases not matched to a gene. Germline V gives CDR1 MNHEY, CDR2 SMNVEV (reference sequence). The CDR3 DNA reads TGTGCCAGCAGTCCGGGACAGGGCAGGGCTGAGCAGTTCTTC. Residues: CASSPGQGRAEQFF.

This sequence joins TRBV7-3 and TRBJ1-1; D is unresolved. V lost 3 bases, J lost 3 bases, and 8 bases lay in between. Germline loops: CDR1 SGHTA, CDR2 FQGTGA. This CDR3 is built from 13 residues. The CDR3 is CASSLRVDTEAFF. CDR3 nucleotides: TGTGCCAGCAGCTTGAGGGTAGACACTGAAGCTTTCTTT.

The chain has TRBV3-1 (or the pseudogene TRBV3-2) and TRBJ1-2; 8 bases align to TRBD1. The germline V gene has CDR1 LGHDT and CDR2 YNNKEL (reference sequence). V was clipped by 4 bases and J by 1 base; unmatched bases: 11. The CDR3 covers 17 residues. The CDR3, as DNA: TGTGCCAGCAGCCGAAGGCTGGACAGGGCGATTAACTATGGCTACACCTTC. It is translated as CASSRRLDRAINYGYTF.

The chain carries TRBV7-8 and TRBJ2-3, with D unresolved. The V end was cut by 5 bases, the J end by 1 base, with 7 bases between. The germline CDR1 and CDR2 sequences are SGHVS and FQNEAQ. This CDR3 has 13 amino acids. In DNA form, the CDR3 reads TGTGCCAGCAGCCCCCATCGCACAGATACGCAGTATTTT. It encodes CASSPHRTDTQYF.

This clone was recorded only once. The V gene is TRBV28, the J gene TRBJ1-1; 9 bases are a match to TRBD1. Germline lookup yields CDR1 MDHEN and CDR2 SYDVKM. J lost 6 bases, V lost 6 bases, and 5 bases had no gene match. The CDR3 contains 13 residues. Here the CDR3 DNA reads TGTGCCAGCAGAGAACAGGGGGCTTCTGAAGCTTTCTTT. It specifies CASREQGASEAFF.

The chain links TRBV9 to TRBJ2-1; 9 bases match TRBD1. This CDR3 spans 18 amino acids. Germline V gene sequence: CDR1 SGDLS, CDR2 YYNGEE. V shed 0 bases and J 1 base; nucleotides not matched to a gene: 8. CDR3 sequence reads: CASSVGVGQGGSYNEQFF. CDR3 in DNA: TGTGCCAGCAGCGTAGGTGTGGGACAGGGTGGGTCCTACAATGAGCAGTTCTTC. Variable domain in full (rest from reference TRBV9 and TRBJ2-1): DSGVTQTPKHLITATGQRVTLRCSPRSGDLSVYWYQQSLDQGLQFLIQYYNGEERAKGNILERFSAQQFPDLHSELNLSSLELGDSALYFCASSVGVGQGGSYNEQFFGPGTRLTVL.

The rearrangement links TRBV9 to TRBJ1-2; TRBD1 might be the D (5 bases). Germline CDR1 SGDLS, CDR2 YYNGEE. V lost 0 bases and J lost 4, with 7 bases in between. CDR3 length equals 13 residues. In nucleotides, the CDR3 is TGTGCCAGCAGCGTAGACACAGGCTATGGCTACACCTTC. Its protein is CASSVDTGYGYTF.

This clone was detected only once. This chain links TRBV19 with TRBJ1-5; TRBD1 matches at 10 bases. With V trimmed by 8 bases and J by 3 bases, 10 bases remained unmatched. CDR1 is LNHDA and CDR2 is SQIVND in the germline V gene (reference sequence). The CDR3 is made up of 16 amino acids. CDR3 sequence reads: CASGSPGQGFNQPQHF. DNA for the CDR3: TGTGCCAGTGGGTCACCGGGACAGGGGTTCAATCAGCCCCAGCATTTT.

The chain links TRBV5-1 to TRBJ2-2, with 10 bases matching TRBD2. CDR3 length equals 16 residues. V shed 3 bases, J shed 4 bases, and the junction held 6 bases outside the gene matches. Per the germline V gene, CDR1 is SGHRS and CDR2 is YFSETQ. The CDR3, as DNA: TGCGCCAGCAGCTCCCCAGCGGGAGGGAGCACCGGGGAGCTGTTTTTT. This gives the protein CASSSPAGGSTGELFF.

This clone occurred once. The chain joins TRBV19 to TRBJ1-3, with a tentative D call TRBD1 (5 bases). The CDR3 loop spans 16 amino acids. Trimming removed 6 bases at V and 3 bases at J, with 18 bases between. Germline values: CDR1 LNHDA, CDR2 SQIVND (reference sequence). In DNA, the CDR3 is TGTGCCAGTAGAGTCGGACACCACTCCCTTGGAAACACCATATATTTT. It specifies CASRVGHHSLGNTIYF.

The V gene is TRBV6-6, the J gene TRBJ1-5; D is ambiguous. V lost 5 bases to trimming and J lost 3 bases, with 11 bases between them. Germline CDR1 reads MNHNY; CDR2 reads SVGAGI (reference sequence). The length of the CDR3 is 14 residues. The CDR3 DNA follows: TGTGCCAGCAGTGGATTCAGTGACAATCAGCCCCAGCATTTT. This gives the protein CASSGFSDNQPQHF.

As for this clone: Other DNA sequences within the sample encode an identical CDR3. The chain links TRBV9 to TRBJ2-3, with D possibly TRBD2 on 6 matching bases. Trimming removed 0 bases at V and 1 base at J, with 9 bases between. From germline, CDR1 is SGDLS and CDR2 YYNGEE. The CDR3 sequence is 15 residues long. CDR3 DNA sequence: TGTGCCAGCAGCGTAGTTGCTAGCGGCACAGATACGCAGTATTTT. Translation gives CASSVVASGTDTQYF.

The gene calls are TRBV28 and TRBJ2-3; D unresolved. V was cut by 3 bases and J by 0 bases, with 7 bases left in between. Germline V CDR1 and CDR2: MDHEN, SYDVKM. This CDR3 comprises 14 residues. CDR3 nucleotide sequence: TGTGCCAGCAGTTTGAGCCCAAGCACAGATACGCAGTATTTT. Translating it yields CASSLSPSTDTQYF.

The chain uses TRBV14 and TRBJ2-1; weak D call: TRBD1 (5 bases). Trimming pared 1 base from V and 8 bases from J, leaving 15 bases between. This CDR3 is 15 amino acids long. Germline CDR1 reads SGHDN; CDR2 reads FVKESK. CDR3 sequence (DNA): TGTGCCAGCAGCCAAGCGGCAGGGCAAAGGGATGAGCAGTTCTTC. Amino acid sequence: CASSQAAGQRDEQFF.

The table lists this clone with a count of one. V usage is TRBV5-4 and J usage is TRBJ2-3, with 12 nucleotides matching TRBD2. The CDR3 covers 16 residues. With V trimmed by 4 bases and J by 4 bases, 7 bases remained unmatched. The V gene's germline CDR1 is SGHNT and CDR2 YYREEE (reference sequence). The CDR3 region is CASSPKLAGGPDTQYF. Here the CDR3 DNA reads TGTGCCAGCAGCCCGAAACTAGCGGGAGGTCCAGATACGCAGTATTTT.

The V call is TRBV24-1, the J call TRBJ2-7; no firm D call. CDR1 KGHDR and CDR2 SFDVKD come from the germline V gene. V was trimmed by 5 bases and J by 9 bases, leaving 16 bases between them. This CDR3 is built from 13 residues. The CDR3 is CATSGISGVVQYF. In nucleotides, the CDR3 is TGTGCCACCAGTGGAATATCTGGAGTTGTGCAGTACTTC.

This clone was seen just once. The CDR3: CAISAEAWQTQYF. For the CDR3, the DNA is TGTGCCATCAGTGCGGAGGCCTGGCAGACCCAGTACTTC. The chain recombines TRBV10-3 with TRBJ2-5; weak D call: TRBD2 (5 bases). Deletions cut 4 bases from V and 6 bases from J, with 12 bases between. This CDR3 contains 13 residues. Per the germline V gene, CDR1 is ENHRY and CDR2 is SYGVKD.